This is a list of T cell receptor beta chains from one sample in a study of Ad26.COV2.S vaccination and SARS-CoV-2 variants. Repertoires were generated with immunoSEQ multiplex PCR, while TCRdb's copy carries only in-frame clones and drops some. The sample carries around 300,000 clones, about 88% recorded once. The sequences come from peripheral blood, collected in a trial of Ad26.COV2.S vaccine versus placebo. The origin of the receptors is a person aged 18-65 years who received the Ad26.COV2.S COVID-19 vaccine or a placebo. The CDR3 runs from the conserved cysteine through the conserved F or W. D genes are given only for firm matches. The listing skips clone size in some rows; elsewhere it reads once, few, many or a size class.

TRBV6-5	TRBJ2-1	-	-	12	CASSRVGDEQFF	TGTGCCAGCAGTCGCGTAGGCGATGAGCAGTTCTTC
TRBV5-1	TRBJ1-5	-	-	15	CASSVGGESYQPQHF	TGCGCCAGCAGCGTTGGGGGGGAGAGTTATCAGCCCCAGCATTTT
TRBV5-5	TRBJ1-2	-	TRBD1	15	CASSGTGGGNYGYTF	TGTGCCAGCAGCGGGACAGGAGGGGGAAACTATGGCTACACCTTC
TRBV29-1	TRBJ1-2	-	-	13	CSVESSRDYGYTF	TGCAGCGTTGAATCTTCGCGGGACTATGGCTACACCTTC
TRBV19	TRBJ1-1	-	TRBD1	18	CASSTGQGGWWSKTEAFF	TGTGCCAGTAGTACAGGACAGGGAGGTTGGTGGAGTAAGACTGAAGCTTTCTTT
TRBV9	TRBJ2-2	-	-	14	CASSVVMNTGELFF	TGTGCCAGCAGCGTAGTAATGAACACCGGGGAGCTGTTTTTT
TRBV15	TRBJ1-2	once	-	16	CATSRDPQTALYGYTF	TGTGCCACCAGCAGAGACCCACAGACAGCACTCTATGGCTACACCTTC
TRBV7-2	TRBJ2-1	-	-	15	CASSLGLSSYNEQFF	TGTGCCAGCAGCTTGGGACTTAGCTCCTACAATGAGCAGTTCTTC
TRBV28	TRBJ1-2	-	-	13	CASGDFAGSGYTF	TGTGCCAGCGGGGACTTCGCAGGCTCTGGCTACACCTTC
TRBV30	TRBJ1-1	few	-	15	CAWSVGPRSNTEAFF	TGTGCCTGGAGTGTAGGCCCACGGTCGAACACTGAAGCTTTCTTT
TRBV7-3	TRBJ2-6	-	TRBD1	16	CASKPGQSSGANVLTF	TGTGCCAGCAAACCGGGACAGAGCTCTGGGGCCAACGTCCTGACTTTC
TRBV2	TRBJ2-3	few	TRBD2	16	CASTRTAGGPTDTQYF	TGTGCCAGCACCAGAACAGCGGGGGGGCCAACAGATACGCAGTATTTT
TRBV5-6	TRBJ1-2	few	-	15	CASSLLGTDAGGYTF	TGTGCCAGCAGCTTATTGGGGACGGATGCCGGTGGCTACACCTTC
TRBV6-5	TRBJ2-1	-	-	11	CASIRSYEQFF	TGTGCCAGCATTAGAAGCTATGAGCAGTTCTTC
TRBV11-2	TRBJ1-3	-	-	16	CASSLAQPSSGNTIYF	TGTGCCAGCAGCTTAGCACAGCCTTCTTCTGGAAACACCATATATTTT
TRBV6-5	TRBJ2-2	-	TRBD1	15	CASSHWTGRTGELFF	TGTGCCAGCAGCCATTGGACAGGGCGCACCGGGGAGCTGTTTTTT
TRBV2	TRBJ1-1	-	-	15	CASSEGAGRATEAFF	TGTGCCAGCAGTGAAGGGGCGGGGCGCGCAACTGAAGCTTTCTTT
TRBV7-2	TRBJ2-1	-	-	13	CASSLGEVNEQFF	TGTGCCAGCAGCTTAGGGGAGGTTAATGAGCAGTTCTTC
TRBV30	TRBJ2-7	-	-	16	CAWSPKLGASSYEQYF	TGTGCCTGGAGCCCTAAACTGGGGGCCAGCTCCTACGAGCAGTACTTC
TRBV6-5	TRBJ2-1	-	TRBD1	15	CASSTGALNYNEQFF	TGTGCCAGCAGTACAGGGGCCCTAAATTACAATGAGCAGTTCTTC
TRBV6-6	TRBJ2-2	few	-	14	CASNKQPNTGELFF	TGTGCCAGCAACAAACAGCCGAACACCGGGGAGCTGTTTTTT
TRBV10-3	TRBJ1-5	-	-	14	CAISDVGGRQPQHF	TGTGCCATCAGTGACGTGGGGGGAAGACAGCCCCAGCATTTT